This paragraph covers one TCR beta chain sequence. This sample is drawn from a study of CD8+ T cells in alopecia areata. Trimming took off 3 bases at V and 3 bases at J, with 12 bases between the two ends. The CDR3 extends over 16 amino acids. CDR1 MNHEY and CDR2 SMNVEV come from the germline V gene (reference sequence). Extraction and reverse transcription of RNA yielded cDNA as the sequencing template. TCRdb's table, derived via immunoSEQ multiplex PCR, lists solely in-frame clones and lacks some. Among over 150,000 clones, 50% to 60% were seen once, and the ten largest hold approximately 0.63%. The treatment denotes: oral pan-JAK inhibitor, 5-10 mg twice daily.

This chain uses TRBV27 with TRBJ2-6; D is perhaps TRBD1 (6 bases). The sequences come from CD4+ T cells sorted from blood, collected at week 4, from a patient treated with tofacitinib. This receptor was obtained from a human donor with alopecia areata. CDR3 amino acids: CASSFGGAGGANVLTF. The CDR3 DNA reads TGTGCCAGCAGTTTTGGGGGCGCGGGTGGGGCCAACGTCCTGACTTTC.